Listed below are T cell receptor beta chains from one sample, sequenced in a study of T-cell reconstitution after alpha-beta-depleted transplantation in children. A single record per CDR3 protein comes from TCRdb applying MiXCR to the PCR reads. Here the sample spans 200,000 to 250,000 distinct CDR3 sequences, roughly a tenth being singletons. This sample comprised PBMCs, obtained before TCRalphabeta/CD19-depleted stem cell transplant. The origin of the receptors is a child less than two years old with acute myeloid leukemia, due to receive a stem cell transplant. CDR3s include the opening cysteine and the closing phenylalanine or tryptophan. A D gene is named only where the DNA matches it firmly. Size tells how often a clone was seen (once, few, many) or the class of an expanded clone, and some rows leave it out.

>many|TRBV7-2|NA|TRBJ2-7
TGTGCCAGCAGCTCCGGGGCCTCGAGGACTAATGAGCAGTACTTC
CASSSGASRTNEQYF
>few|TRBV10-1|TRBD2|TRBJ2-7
TGCGCCAGCAGTCACAGGACTAGCGGGAGCTACGAGCAGTACTTC
CASSHRTSGSYEQYF
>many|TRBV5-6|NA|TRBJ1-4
TGTGCCAGCAGCTTGGGTACGGGAAGTTTTGGCGAAAAACTGTTTTTT
CASSLGTGSFGEKLFF
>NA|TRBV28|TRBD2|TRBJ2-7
TGTGCCAGCAGTTTATACCTAGCGGGAGCAACTTCCTACGAGCAGTACTTC
CASSLYLAGATSYEQYF
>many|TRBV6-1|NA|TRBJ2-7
TGTGCCAGCAGCCCTAGACAGACCTCCTACGAGCAGTACTTC
CASSPRQTSYEQYF
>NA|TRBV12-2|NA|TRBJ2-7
TGTGCAAGTCGCTACTTCGGGACTAGCGGTTACTACGAGCAGTACTTC
CASRYFGTSGYYEQYF
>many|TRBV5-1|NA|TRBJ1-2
TGCGCCAGCAGCTGGGAGACAGGATATGGCTACACCTTC
CASSWETGYGYTF
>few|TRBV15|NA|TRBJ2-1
TGTGCCACCAGCAGAGAGGCGACCGCTTTATACAATGAGCAGTTCTTC
CATSREATALYNEQFF
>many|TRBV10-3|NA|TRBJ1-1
TGTGCCATCAGGGAGTCTCGGAACACTGAAGCTTTCTTT
CAIRESRNTEAFF
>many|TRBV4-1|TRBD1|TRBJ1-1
TGCGCCAGCAGCCAAGAACGACAGGGGACCACTGAAGCTTTCTTT
CASSQERQGTTEAFF
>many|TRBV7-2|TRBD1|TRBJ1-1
TGTGCCAGCAGCACTCAGGGGGACACTGAAGCTTTCTTT
CASSTQGDTEAFF
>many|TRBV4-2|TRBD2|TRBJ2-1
TGTGCCAGCAGCCAAGATAAGGCTAGCGGGAGCCTCTACAATGAGCAGTTCTTC
CASSQDKASGSLYNEQFF
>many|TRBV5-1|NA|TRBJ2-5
TGCGCCAGCAGCTTCGGACAGATGGAGACCCAGTACTTC
CASSFGQMETQYF
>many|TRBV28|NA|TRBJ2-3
TGTGCCAGCAGTTTAGGGGGTCAGTGGGTCACAGATACGCAGTATTTT
CASSLGGQWVTDTQYF
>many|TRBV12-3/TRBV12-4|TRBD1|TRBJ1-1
TGTGCCAGCAGTCCACGGACAGGGAAGAACACTGAAGCTTTCTTT
CASSPRTGKNTEAFF
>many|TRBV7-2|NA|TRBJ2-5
TGTGCCAGCAGCCCGGGCCGCGGGACCCAGTACTTC
CASSPGRGTQYF
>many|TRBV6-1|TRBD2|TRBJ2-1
TGTGCCAGCAGTGAAACAGCGGGGGGGAGCAATGAGCAGTTCTTC
CASSETAGGSNEQFF
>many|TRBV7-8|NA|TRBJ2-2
TGTGCCAGCAGCTTAGCAAGGAGTTCGGGCGGGGAGCTGTTTTTT
CASSLARSSGGELFF
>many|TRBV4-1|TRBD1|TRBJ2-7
TGCGCCAGCAGCCAGGGTGACAGGGCGTACGAGCAGTACTTC
CASSQGDRAYEQYF
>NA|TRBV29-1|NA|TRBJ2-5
TGCAGCGTTTTCCTGGGGGAGACCCAGTACTTC
CSVFLGETQYF
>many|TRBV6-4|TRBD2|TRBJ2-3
TGTGCCAGCAGTGCGTCAGCAGCGGGAGGGCGGGATACGCAGTATTTT
CASSASAAGGRDTQYF
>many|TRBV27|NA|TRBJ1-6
TGTGCCAGCAGTTTCAAAGGGTACTATAATTCACCCCTCCACTTT
CASSFKGYYNSPLHF
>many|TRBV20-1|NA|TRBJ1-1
TGCAGTGCTCTCATATCTAGAGGAGCTTTCTTT
CSALISRGAFF
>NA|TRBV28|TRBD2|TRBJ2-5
TGTGCCAGCAGTTGGCATAGCGGGGGGGGGAAAGAGACCCAGTACTTC
CASSWHSGGGKETQYF
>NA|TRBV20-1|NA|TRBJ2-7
TGCAGTGCTGGGATGATAGCGGCATCCCACGAGCAGTACTTC
CSAGMIAASHEQYF
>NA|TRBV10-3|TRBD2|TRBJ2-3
TGTGCCATCGCAGAGGGACTAGCGACTAACACAGATGCGCAGTATTTT
CAIAEGLATNTDAQYF
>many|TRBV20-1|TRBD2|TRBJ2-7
TGCAGTGCTAGAGCCTTCCTGAGGCGGGAGGGCCACGAGCAGTACTTC
CSARAFLRREGHEQYF
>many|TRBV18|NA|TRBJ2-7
TGTGCCAGCTCACCAGCGGACCCCTACGAGCAGTACTTC
CASSPADPYEQYF
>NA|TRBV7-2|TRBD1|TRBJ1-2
TGTGCCAGCAGCTTATCGACAGGGCCCTATGGCTACACCTTC
CASSLSTGPYGYTF
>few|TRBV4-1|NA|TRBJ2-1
TGCGCCAGCTCCCGGCTAGTGGGCTACAATGAGCAGTTCTTC
CASSRLVGYNEQFF
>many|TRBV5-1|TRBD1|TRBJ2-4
TGCGCCAGCAGCTTGGAGGGACAGGGAAACATTCAGTACTTC
CASSLEGQGNIQYF
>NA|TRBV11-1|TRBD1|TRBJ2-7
TGTGCCAGCAGCACACAGGGGCCCCCCTACGAGCAGTACTTC
CASSTQGPPYEQYF
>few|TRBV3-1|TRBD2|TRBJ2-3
TGTGCCAGCAGAAACCTCGGGGGGTCAGATACGCAGTATTTT
CASRNLGGSDTQYF
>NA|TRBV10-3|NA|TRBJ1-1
TGTGCCATCACTATGGGGCGGAACACTGAAGCTTTCTTT
CAITMGRNTEAFF
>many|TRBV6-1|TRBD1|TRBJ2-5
TGTGCCAGCACCCTAACCGGGACAGGCCTCCAAGAGACCCAGTACTTC
CASTLTGTGLQETQYF
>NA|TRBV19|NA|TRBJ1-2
TGTGCCAGTAGTATAGTAGGGACCGGCAACTATGGCTACACCTTC
CASSIVGTGNYGYTF